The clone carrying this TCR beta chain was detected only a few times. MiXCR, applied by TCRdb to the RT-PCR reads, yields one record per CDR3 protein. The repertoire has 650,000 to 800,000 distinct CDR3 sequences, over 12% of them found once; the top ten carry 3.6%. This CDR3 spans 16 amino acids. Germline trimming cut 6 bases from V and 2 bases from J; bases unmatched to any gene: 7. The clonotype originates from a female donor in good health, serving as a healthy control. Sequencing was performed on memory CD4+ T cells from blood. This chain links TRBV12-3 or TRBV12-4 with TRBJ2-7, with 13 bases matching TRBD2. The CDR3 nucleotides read TGTGCCAGCAGCCGACTAGCGGGAGGCCGAACCTACGAGCAGTACTTC. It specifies CASSRLAGGRTYEQYF.